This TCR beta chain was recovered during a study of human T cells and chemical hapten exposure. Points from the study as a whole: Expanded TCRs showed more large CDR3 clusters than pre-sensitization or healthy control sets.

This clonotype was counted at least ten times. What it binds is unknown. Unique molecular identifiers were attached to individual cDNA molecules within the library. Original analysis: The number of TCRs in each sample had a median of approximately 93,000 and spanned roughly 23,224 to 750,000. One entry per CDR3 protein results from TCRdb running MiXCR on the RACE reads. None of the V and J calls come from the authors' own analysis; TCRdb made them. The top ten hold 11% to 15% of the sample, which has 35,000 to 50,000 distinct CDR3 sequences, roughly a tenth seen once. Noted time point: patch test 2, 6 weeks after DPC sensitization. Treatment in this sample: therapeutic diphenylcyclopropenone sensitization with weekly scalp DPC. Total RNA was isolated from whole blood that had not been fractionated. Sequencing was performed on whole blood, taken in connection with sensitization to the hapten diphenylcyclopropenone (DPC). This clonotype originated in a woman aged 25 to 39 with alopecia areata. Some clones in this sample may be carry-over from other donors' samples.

CDR3: CSAKGGGTDTQYF. For the CDR3, the DNA is TGCAGTGCTAAGGGAGGCGGGACAGATACGCAGTATTTT. The rearrangement links TRBV20-1 to TRBJ2-3; a possible D gene is TRBD2 (6 bases). V lost 4 bases, J lost 3 bases, and 11 bases lay in between. Germline CDR1 and CDR2: DFQATT and SNEGSKA (reference sequence). CDR3 size: 13 residues.